One and the same sample provided the 19 T cell receptor beta chains below, sequenced in a study. TCRdb recomputed calls from the RT-PCR reads with MiXCR, one row per CDR3 protein. The sample lists about 680,000 distinct CDR3 sequences, over 12% occurring once. The sample was memory CD4+ T cells from blood. All receptors come from a female donor in good health, serving as a healthy control.

This clonotype has a count of ten or more. The V gene is TRBV20-1, the J gene TRBJ2-3; D call uncertain. CDR1 DFQATT and CDR2 SNEGSKA come from the germline V gene (reference sequence). Between the trimmed V and J ends, which lost 3 bases and 5 bases, there was a span of 12 bases. This CDR3 is 13 amino acids long. The CDR3 loop is CSASARHGDTQYF. The CDR3 DNA reads TGCAGTGCTAGCGCACGCCACGGAGATACGCAGTATTTT.

This clonotype was seen a few times. The chain recombines TRBV28 with TRBJ1-2, with 7 bases that match TRBD1. J was trimmed by 2 bases and V by 6 bases; bases with no gene match: 3. The CDR3 is 13 amino acids. Germline assignment: CDR1 MDHEN and CDR2 SYDVKM. The CDR3 DNA reads TGTGCCAGCAGGAAACAGGGGAACTATGGCTACACCTTC. Protein sequence: CASRKQGNYGYTF.

This clonotype was found many times. The chain employs TRBV7-2 and TRBJ2-3; D is perhaps TRBD2 (5 bases). Germline V gives CDR1 SGHTA, CDR2 FQGNSA. The CDR3 runs 15 residues. With 5 bases removed from V and 2 bases from J, the gap between germline ends came to 14 bases. The CDR3 region is CASSTRAGSTDTQYF. The CDR3 region has the DNA TGTGCCAGCAGCACTAGGGCCGGATCCACAGATACGCAGTATTTT.

V and J are TRBV12-3 or TRBV12-4 and TRBJ2-3; D call uncertain. The germline V and J ends were trimmed by 10 bases and 5 bases, with 4 bases remaining between them. The CDR3 is 9 amino acids. The CDR3 loop reads CATQDTQYF. The CDR3 nucleotides read TGTGCCACCCAAGATACGCAGTATTTT.

The V gene is TRBV19, the J gene TRBJ2-2; D is undetermined. The germline CDR1 and CDR2 sequences are LNHDA and SQIVND (reference sequence). V gave up 3 bases and J gave up 6 bases, with 8 bases separating them. CDR3 length: 13 residues. As DNA, the CDR3 is TGTGCCAGTAGTATTCCACAGTCCGGGGAGCTGTTTTTT. Amino acids: CASSIPQSGELFF.

In this sample, this clonotype turned up a few times. This chain connects TRBV7-2 to TRBJ2-3; 7 nucleotides match TRBD2. There are 16 residues in the CDR3. Germline CDR1 SGHTA, CDR2 FQGNSA. Unmatched junction bases numbered 6, after V lost 0 bases and J lost 3 bases. CDR3 amino acids: CASSLALGGSTDTQYF. CDR3 nucleotide sequence: TGTGCCAGCAGCTTAGCCCTGGGAGGGAGTACAGATACGCAGTATTTT.

This clonotype was counted only a few times. This sequence joins TRBV28 and TRBJ2-3; TRBD2 matches at 9 bases. After removal of 4 bases from V and 4 bases from J, the junction contained 9 bases not matched to a gene. Germline values: CDR1 MDHEN, CDR2 SYDVKM. The length of the CDR3 is 16 residues. The CDR3 region has the DNA TGTGCCAGCAGTTCTCCTAGCGGGACGGGCGCAGATACGCAGTATTTT. Its translation: CASSSPSGTGADTQYF.

This clonotype has only a few counts. The CDR3 sequence: CASSVELLSGEQYF. The CDR3 DNA reads as TGTGCCAGCAGCGTAGAACTCCTTTCGGGCGAGCAGTACTTC. The chain joins TRBV9 to TRBJ2-7; the D is unclear. CDR1 SGDLS and CDR2 YYNGEE come from the germline V gene. The CDR3 is made up of 14 amino acids. The V and J ends lost 0 bases and 6 bases respectively, with 13 bases between them.

There are a few counts of this clonotype. V gene TRBV5-1 combines with J gene TRBJ2-3; 7 bases align to TRBD2. Germline V lookup: CDR1 SGHRS, CDR2 YFSETQ. With V trimmed by 3 bases and J by 6 bases, 7 bases remained unmatched. The CDR3 has 14 residues. DNA for the CDR3: TGCGCCAGCAGCTCTCGGACTAGTGCGGATACGCAGTATTTT. Translation gives CASSSRTSADTQYF.

In its sample, this clonotype was seen a few times. This chain uses TRBV28 with TRBJ2-2; D not certain. The V gene's germline CDR1 is MDHEN and CDR2 SYDVKM. The V end lost 2 bases, the J end lost 1 base, and 5 bases lay between the germline ends. This CDR3 has 14 amino acids. The chain's CDR3 is CASSLQMNTGELFF. CDR3 DNA sequence: TGTGCCAGCAGTTTACAGATGAACACCGGGGAGCTGTTTTTT.

The V call is TRBV24-1, the J call TRBJ2-3; the D gene is possibly TRBD2 (6 bases). V was clipped by 9 bases and J by 4 bases, with 13 bases between them. CDR3 size: 13 residues. CDR1 is KGHDR, CDR2 SFDVKD, per germline. CDR3 in DNA: TGTGCCACCGCCGGGACTGTCGCAGATACGCAGTATTTT. This translates into CATAGTVADTQYF.

This clonotype turned up a few times. V is TRBV20-1 and J is TRBJ2-7, with a tentative D call TRBD2 (6 bases). The CDR3 is 12 amino acids. Germline CDR1 DFQATT, CDR2 SNEGSKA (reference sequence). V was pared by 5 bases and J by 5 bases, with 13 bases between. CDR3 in amino acids: CSAPRLEDEQYF. The CDR3 DNA is TGCAGTGCTCCACGACTAGAGGACGAGCAGTACTTC.

This clonotype was counted a few times. The V and J genes are TRBV6-2 or TRBV6-3 and TRBJ2-3; 13 bases map to TRBD2. Looked up from germline, CDR1 is MNHEY and CDR2 is SVGEGT. This CDR3 has 15 residues. The V and J ends lost 6 bases and 8 bases, in that order; junction bases with no gene match: 8. The CDR3 protein is CASSLLAGGPSTQYF. CDR3 sequence (DNA): TGTGCCAGCAGCCTACTAGCGGGAGGGCCAAGTACGCAGTATTTT.

The chain carries TRBV2 and TRBJ2-7; D ambiguous. This CDR3 is 16 amino acids long. The germline V and J ends were trimmed by 5 bases and 4 bases, with 21 bases remaining between them. Looked up from germline, CDR1 is SNHLY and CDR2 is FYNNEI. CDR3 loop: CASSSPTTIGPYEQYF. CDR3 nucleotides: TGTGCCAGCAGTTCCCCGACAACTATTGGACCGTACGAGCAGTACTTC.

This clonotype came up many times. This rearrangement joins TRBV7-2 to TRBJ1-5, with D tentatively TRBD1 (5 bases). The CDR3 contains 13 residues. In germline, CDR1 is SGHTA, CDR2 FQGNSA. Between the trimmed V and J ends, which lost 6 bases and 9 bases, there was a span of 15 bases. CDR3 in amino acids: CASSPVTVAPQHF. The CDR3 coding sequence is TGTGCCAGCAGTCCCGTGACAGTAGCGCCCCAGCATTTT.

This clonotype occurred a few times. The rearrangement joins TRBV30 to TRBJ1-1; TRBD1 matches at 7 bases. Per the germline V gene, CDR1 is GTSNPN and CDR2 is SVGIG (reference sequence). The CDR3 loop spans 14 amino acids. V dropped 0 bases and J dropped 2; count of bases not matched to a gene: 3. This CDR3 is CAWSVRGQNTEAFF. In nucleotides, the CDR3 is TGTGCCTGGAGTGTAAGGGGGCAAAACACTGAAGCTTTCTTT.

The chain joins TRBV10-3 to TRBJ2-7, with TRBD1 identical over 7 bases. The germline gives CDR1 ENHRY, CDR2 SYGVKD. There are 12 residues in the CDR3. V lost 9 bases to trimming and J lost 4 bases; unmatched junction nucleotides: 6. The CDR3 protein is CAMGQSQYEQYF. As DNA, the CDR3 is TGTGCCATGGGACAGTCCCAGTACGAGCAGTACTTC.

This clonotype was recorded a few times. The chain employs TRBV20-1 and TRBJ2-7; 11 bases are a match to TRBD1. J was trimmed by 4 bases and V by 5 bases; bases with no gene match: 4. Germline values: CDR1 DFQATT, CDR2 SNEGSKA (reference sequence). CDR3 length equals 13 residues. The CDR3 sequence is CSAQGQGDYEQYF. DNA of the CDR3: TGCAGTGCTCAGGGACAGGGGGATTACGAGCAGTACTTC.

The chain recombines TRBV20-1 with TRBJ2-7; 10 bases are a match to TRBD2. CDR1 is DFQATT, CDR2 SNEGSKA, per germline (reference sequence). With 1 base clipped from V and 3 bases from J, the junction kept 3 bases outside the gene matches. The CDR3 has 14 residues. The CDR3 protein is CSARVSSGSYEQYF. The DNA of the CDR3 is TGCAGTGCTAGAGTTTCTAGCGGGAGCTACGAGCAGTACTTC.